The 20 T cell receptor beta chains reported below all come from one sample, sequenced in a study of regulatory T cells in long-lasting Graves disease. Time point in this sample: newly diagnosed GD, antithyroid drugs for less than 3 months. From RNA extracted from PBMCs, the TCR library was made. CDR3-region Arm-PCR and iRepertoire HTBI primers produced the TCR beta libraries. MiXCR, run by TCRdb on the multiplex PCR reads, gives a single entry per CDR3 protein. The table records roughly 420,000 distinct CDR3 sequences, 15% to 19% of them present only once. Material: peripheral blood mononuclear cells (PBMCs), obtained at new diagnosis, from a patient treated with antithyroid drugs. All receptors come from a female donor with Graves disease.

This clonotype was seen ten or more times. The chain employs TRBV12-3 or TRBV12-4 and TRBJ2-3, with 14 nucleotides matching TRBD2. After removal of 6 bases from V and 2 bases from J, the junction contained 13 bases not matched to a gene. This CDR3 is 19 amino acids long. Here the CDR3 reads CASSGPGLAGAPLTDTQYF. The CDR3 DNA is TGTGCCAGCAGCGGGCCGGGACTAGCGGGGGCACCGCTCACAGATACGCAGTATTTT.

In the case of this clonotype: Compared with germline, one end of the junction differs, possibly owing to a read error. The chain recombines TRBV10-3 with TRBJ2-1, with 15 positions matching TRBD2. Germline V gives CDR1 ENHRY, CDR2 SYGVKD. The CDR3 is 16 amino acids. The CDR3, as DNA: TGTGCCAGCAGTGAAGGACTAGCGGGGGGGCATCATGAGCAGTTCTTC. Encoded protein: CASSEGLAGGHHEQFF.

Ten or more counts support this clonotype. This chain connects TRBV9 to TRBJ1-5; possibly TRBD1 for D (6 bases). Trimming took off 5 bases at V and 4 bases at J, with 10 bases between the two ends. The germline gives CDR1 SGDLS, CDR2 YYNGEE. CDR3 size: 13 residues. CDR3 protein: CASRKTGNQPQHF. The DNA of the CDR3 is TGTGCCAGCAGAAAGACAGGAAATCAGCCCCAGCATTTT.

This clonotype was detected a few times. The J gene is TRBJ2-7, the V gene TRBV29-1, with 9 positions matching TRBD1. V was clipped by 6 bases and J by 5 bases; unmatched bases: 8. The CDR3 extends over 13 amino acids. In germline, CDR1 is SQVTM, CDR2 ANQGSEA. The CDR3 DNA reads TGCAGCGTAGCCGGGACAGGGTATAACGAGCAGTACTTC. This sequence encodes CSVAGTGYNEQYF.

Many counts were recorded for this clonotype. This rearrangement joins TRBV3-1 to TRBJ2-3, with 10 bases that match TRBD2. V dropped 4 bases and J dropped 5; count of bases not matched to a gene: 3. This CDR3 contains 14 residues. Germline CDR1 LGHDT, CDR2 YNNKEL (reference sequence). Written as DNA, the CDR3 is TGTGCCAGCAGCCTCCGGACTAGCGGAGATACGCAGTATTTT. Its protein is CASSLRTSGDTQYF.

This clonotype turned up a few times. The genes are TRBV10-3 and TRBJ1-3, with D unclear. Trimming shortened V by 9 bases and J by 4 bases, and 13 bases separated the two germline ends. This CDR3 has 13 amino acids. Germline-derived CDR1 and CDR2 are ENHRY and SYGVKD. The CDR3 protein is CAIYRESGNTIYF. In nucleotides, the CDR3 is TGTGCCATTTACCGGGAATCGGGAAACACCATATATTTT.

V is TRBV7-8 and J is TRBJ1-1; TRBD1 is a possible D gene (5 bases). V lost 5 bases and J lost 5, with 18 bases in between. The CDR3 sequence is 15 residues long. Germline-derived CDR1 and CDR2 are SGHVS and FQNEAQ. The CDR3 DNA sequence: TGTGCCAGCAGCCGGCGTGGAGGGGTAGGAACTGAAGCTTTCTTT. Translated, it gives CASSRRGGVGTEAFF.

Concerning this clonotype itself: Since a much larger clone is just one base distant, this may be a read error. The gene calls are TRBV9 and TRBJ1-1; D is undetermined. Germline V lookup: CDR1 SGDLS, CDR2 YYNGEE. The length of the CDR3 is 14 residues. The CDR3 reads CAGSAESMNTEAFF. DNA of the CDR3: TGTGCCGGCAGCGCCGAGAGCATGAACACTGAAGCTTTCTTT.

This clonotype was observed a few times. The chain carries TRBV6-2 or TRBV6-3 and TRBJ2-7; no firm D call. The germline V and J ends were trimmed by 0 bases and 4 bases, with 10 bases remaining between them. CDR3 length: 14 residues. The germline CDR1 and CDR2 sequences are MNHEY and SVGEGT. Here the CDR3 reads CASSYSPGGYEQYF. The DNA for the CDR3 is TGTGCCAGCAGTTACTCTCCGGGTGGGTACGAGCAGTACTTC.

This clonotype occurred many times. V gene TRBV6-1 combines with J gene TRBJ2-1, with 14 bases lining up with TRBD2. V gave up 6 bases and J gave up 6 bases; unmatched junction bases: 4. Germline values: CDR1 MNHNS, CDR2 SASEGT. The CDR3 spans 15 residues. The CDR3 DNA reads as TGTGCCAGCAGGTCGGGACTAGCGGGAGCCAATGAGCAGTTCTTC. Amino acid sequence: CASRSGLAGANEQFF.

In its sample, this clonotype was seen many times. The J gene is TRBJ1-1, the V gene TRBV19; D gene uncertain. CDR3 length: 12 amino acids. Trimming removed 11 bases from V and 1 base from J, with 11 bases in between. Germline loops: CDR1 LNHDA, CDR2 SQIVND (reference sequence). The CDR3, as DNA: TGTGCCGCCTCGGAAGAGAACACTGAAGCTTTCTTT. It yields the protein CAASEENTEAFF.

The V and J genes are TRBV28 and TRBJ2-7, with D possibly called TRBD1 or TRBD2 (5 bases each). CDR1 and CDR2 (germline): MDHEN, SYDVKM. The length of the CDR3 is 14 residues. V was clipped by 6 bases and J by 2 bases, with 14 bases between them. The CDR3 DNA is TGTGCCAGCAGGCCCGGGACGGCAGCCTACGAGCAGTACTTC. Translating it yields CASRPGTAAYEQYF.

In this sample, this clonotype turned up many times. V is TRBV13 and J is TRBJ2-5; D remains ambiguous. Between the trimmed V and J ends, which lost 3 bases and 5 bases, there was a span of 4 bases. The length of the CDR3 is 11 residues. Germline V lookup: CDR1 PRHDT, CDR2 FYEKMQ (reference sequence). The CDR3 reads CASSLAETQYF. The CDR3 DNA reads as TGTGCCAGCAGCTTGGCGGAGACCCAGTACTTC.

On this clonotype itself: It is likely a read error: a sequence one base away is far more abundant. V usage is TRBV7-2 and J usage is TRBJ1-1, with D possibly being TRBD1 (5 bases). CDR1 and CDR2 from the germline V gene are SGHTA and FQGNSA. This CDR3 is built from 12 residues. This chain's CDR3 is CACSLGVTEAFF. CDR3 in DNA: TGTGCCTGCAGCTTAGGGGTGACTGAAGCTTTCTTT.

Concerning this clonotype itself: This clone may be a read error of a much larger clone one base away. V usage is TRBV7-2 and J usage is TRBJ2-3, with TRBD2 matching 8 bases. In germline, CDR1 is SGHTA, CDR2 FQGNSA. This CDR3 is 18 amino acids long. This chain's CDR3 is CACSLVLSSGQTTDTQYF. In DNA form, the CDR3 reads TGTGCCTGCAGCTTAGTTCTTTCTAGCGGGCAGACCACAGATACGCAGTATTTT.

This clonotype occurred many times. The chain recombines TRBV12-3 or TRBV12-4 with TRBJ1-5, with a tentative D call TRBD1 (5 bases). This CDR3 is built from 15 residues. The germline V and J ends were trimmed by 5 bases and 0 bases, with 11 bases remaining between them. CDR3 amino acids: CASSPDTTSNQPQHF. CDR3 in DNA: TGTGCCAGCAGTCCGGACACTACTAGCAATCAGCCCCAGCATTTT.

Many counts were recorded for this clonotype. The chain links TRBV5-4 to TRBJ2-1; 7 positions agree with TRBD2. Germline V CDR1 and CDR2: SGHNT, YYREEE (reference sequence). The CDR3 is made up of 16 amino acids. V gave up 4 bases and J gave up 1 base; unmatched junction bases: 8. The DNA of the CDR3 is TGTGCCAGCAGCGAGATGGCTAGCGGTTCCTACAATGAGCAGTTCTTC. As protein: CASSEMASGSYNEQFF.

This clonotype was recorded at least ten times. The gene calls are TRBV9 and TRBJ1-1; no reliable D call. Germline CDR1 reads SGDLS; CDR2 reads YYNGEE. CDR3 length equals 13 residues. V lost 0 bases and J lost 1, with 4 bases in between. CDR3 loop: CASSVEWNTEAFF. DNA for the CDR3: TGTGCCAGCAGCGTAGAGTGGAACACTGAAGCTTTCTTT.

This clonotype was seen many times. The CDR3 DNA sequence: TGTGCCAGCGAACCGGGGGGCTTCTACGAGCAGTACTTC. Amino acid sequence: CASEPGGFYEQYF. J is TRBJ2-7 and V is TRBV5-5; weak D call: TRBD2 (7 bases). Deletions cut 7 bases from V and 3 bases from J, with 14 bases between. Per germline, CDR1 SGHKS and CDR2 YYEKEE (reference sequence). CDR3 length: 13 amino acids.

This clonotype was observed a handful of times. The V gene is TRBV3-1, the J gene TRBJ1-3; D unresolved. The CDR3 runs 11 residues. Looked up from germline, CDR1 is LGHDT and CDR2 is YNNKEL (reference sequence). The ends were cut back, 2 bases at V and 8 bases at J, with 4 bases in the middle. The CDR3 spells CASSQIDTIYF. For the CDR3, the DNA is TGTGCCAGCAGCCAAATAGACACCATATATTTT.